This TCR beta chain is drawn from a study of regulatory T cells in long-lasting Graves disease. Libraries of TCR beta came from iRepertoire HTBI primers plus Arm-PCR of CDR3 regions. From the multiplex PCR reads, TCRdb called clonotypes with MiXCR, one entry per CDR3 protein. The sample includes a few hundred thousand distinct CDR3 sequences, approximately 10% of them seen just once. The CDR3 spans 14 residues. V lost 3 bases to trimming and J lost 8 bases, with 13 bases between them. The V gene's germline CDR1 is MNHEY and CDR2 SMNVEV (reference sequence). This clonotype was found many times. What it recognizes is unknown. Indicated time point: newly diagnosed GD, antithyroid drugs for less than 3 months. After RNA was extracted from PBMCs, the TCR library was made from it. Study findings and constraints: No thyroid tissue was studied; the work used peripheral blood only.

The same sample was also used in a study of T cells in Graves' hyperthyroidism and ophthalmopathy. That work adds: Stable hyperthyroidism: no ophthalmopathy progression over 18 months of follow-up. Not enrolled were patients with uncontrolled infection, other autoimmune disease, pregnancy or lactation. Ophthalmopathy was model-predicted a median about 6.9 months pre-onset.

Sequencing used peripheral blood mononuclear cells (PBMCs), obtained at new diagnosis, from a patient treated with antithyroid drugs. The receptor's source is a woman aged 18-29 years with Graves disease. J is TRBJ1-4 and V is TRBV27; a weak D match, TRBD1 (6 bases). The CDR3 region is CASSFIQGDEKLFF. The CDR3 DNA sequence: TGTGCCAGCAGTTTTATACAGGGCGACGAAAAACTGTTTTTT. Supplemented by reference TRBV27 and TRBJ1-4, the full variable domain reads EAQVTQNPRYLITVTGKKLTVTCSQNMNHEYMSWYRQDPGLGLRQIYYSMNVEVTDKGDVPEGYKVSRKEKRNFPLILESPSPNQTSLYFCASSFIQGDEKLFFGSGTQLSVL.